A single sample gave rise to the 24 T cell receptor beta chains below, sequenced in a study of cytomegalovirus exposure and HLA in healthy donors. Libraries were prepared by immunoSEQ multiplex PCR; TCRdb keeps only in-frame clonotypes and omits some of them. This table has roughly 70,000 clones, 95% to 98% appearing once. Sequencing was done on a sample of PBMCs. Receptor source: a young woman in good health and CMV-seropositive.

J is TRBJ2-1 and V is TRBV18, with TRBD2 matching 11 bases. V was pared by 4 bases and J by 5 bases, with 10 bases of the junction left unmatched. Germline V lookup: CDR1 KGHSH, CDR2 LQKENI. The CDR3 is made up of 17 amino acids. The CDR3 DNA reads TGTGCCAGCTCACTAGATCTCGGGACTAGCGGACACAATGAGCAGTTCTTC. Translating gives CASSLDLGTSGHNEQFF.

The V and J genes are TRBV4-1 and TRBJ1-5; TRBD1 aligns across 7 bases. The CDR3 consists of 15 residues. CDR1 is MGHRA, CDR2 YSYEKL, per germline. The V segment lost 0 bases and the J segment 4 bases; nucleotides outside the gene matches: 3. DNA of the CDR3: TGCGCCAGCAGCCAAGAAACAGGGGTGAATCAGCCCCAGCATTTT. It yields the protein CASSQETGVNQPQHF.

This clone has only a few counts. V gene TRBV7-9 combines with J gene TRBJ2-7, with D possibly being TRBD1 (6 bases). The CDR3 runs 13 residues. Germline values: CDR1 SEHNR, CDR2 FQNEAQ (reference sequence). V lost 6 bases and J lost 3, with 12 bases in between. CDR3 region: CASRPGQNYEQYF. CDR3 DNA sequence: TGTGCCAGCAGACCTGGACAGAACTACGAGCAGTACTTC. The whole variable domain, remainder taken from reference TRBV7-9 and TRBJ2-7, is DTGVSQNPRHKITKRGQNVTFRCDPISEHNRLYWYRQTLGQGPEFLTYFQNEAQLEKSRLLSDRFSAERPKGSFSTLEIQRTEQGDSAMYLCASRPGQNYEQYFGPGTRLTVT.

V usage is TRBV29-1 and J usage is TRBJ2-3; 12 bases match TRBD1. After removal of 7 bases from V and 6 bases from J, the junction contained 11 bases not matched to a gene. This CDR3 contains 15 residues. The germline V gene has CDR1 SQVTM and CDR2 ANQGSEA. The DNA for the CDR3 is TGCAGCGGGCAAGGGACAGGGGGCTGGAGTGATACGCAGTATTTT. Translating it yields CSGQGTGGWSDTQYF.

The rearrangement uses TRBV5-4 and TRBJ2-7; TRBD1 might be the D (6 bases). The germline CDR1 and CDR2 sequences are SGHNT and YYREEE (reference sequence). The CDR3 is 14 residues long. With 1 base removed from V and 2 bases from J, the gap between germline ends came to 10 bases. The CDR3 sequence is CASSLKGVPYEQYF. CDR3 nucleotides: TGTGCCAGCAGCTTGAAGGGGGTCCCCTACGAGCAGTACTTC.

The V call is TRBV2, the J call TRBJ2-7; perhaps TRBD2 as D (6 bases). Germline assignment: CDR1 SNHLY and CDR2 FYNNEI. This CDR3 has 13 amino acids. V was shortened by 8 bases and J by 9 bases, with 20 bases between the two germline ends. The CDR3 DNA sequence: TGTGCCAGCGTTGGAGGGGCAGCTGCGGCGCAGTACTTC. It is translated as CASVGGAAAAQYF. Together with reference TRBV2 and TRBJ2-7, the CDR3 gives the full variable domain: EPEVTQTPSHQVTQMGQEVILRCVPISNHLYFYWYRQILGQKVEFLVSFYNNEISEKSEIFDDQFSVERPDGSNFTLKIRSTKLEDSAMYFCASVGGAAAAQYFGPGTRLTVT.

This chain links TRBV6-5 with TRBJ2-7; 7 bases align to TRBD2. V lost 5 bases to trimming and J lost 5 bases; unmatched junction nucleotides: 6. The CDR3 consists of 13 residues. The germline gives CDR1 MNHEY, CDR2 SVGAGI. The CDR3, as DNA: TGTGCCAGCAGTCGCGGGACTATGGACGAGCAGTACTTC. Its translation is CASSRGTMDEQYF.

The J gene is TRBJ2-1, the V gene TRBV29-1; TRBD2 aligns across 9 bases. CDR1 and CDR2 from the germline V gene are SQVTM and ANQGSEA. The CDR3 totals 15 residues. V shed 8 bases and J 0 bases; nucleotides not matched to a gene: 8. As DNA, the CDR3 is TGCAGCACCAGATTAGCGGGAGACTCCTACAATGAGCAGTTCTTC. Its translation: CSTRLAGDSYNEQFF.

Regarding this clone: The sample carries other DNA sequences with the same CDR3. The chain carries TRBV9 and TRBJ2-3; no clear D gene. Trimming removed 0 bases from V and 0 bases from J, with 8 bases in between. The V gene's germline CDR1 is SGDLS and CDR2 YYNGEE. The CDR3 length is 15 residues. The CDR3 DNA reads TGTGCCAGCAGCGTAGCCGGTACTAGCACAGATACGCAGTATTTT. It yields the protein CASSVAGTSTDTQYF.

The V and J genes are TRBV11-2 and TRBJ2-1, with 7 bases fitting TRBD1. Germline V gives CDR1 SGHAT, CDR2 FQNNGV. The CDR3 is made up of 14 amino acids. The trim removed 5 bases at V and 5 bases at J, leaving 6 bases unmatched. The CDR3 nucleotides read TGTGCCAGCAGCCACGAGGGGGCCCACAATGAGCAGTTCTTC. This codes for CASSHEGAHNEQFF.

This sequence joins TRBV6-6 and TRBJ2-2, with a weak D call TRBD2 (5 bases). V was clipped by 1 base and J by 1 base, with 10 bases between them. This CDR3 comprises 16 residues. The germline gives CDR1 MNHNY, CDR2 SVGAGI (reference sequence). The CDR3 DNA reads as TGTGCCAGCAGTTACTTAGCGTATGAGAACACCGGGGAGCTGTTTTTT. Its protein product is CASSYLAYENTGELFF.

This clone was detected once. For the CDR3, the DNA is TGTGCCAGCAGTGGACAGGGGGAGTCGAGGGGCAATCAGCCCCAGCATTTT. Its protein product is CASSGQGESRGNQPQHF. V and J are TRBV6-1 and TRBJ1-5; TRBD1 matches 9 bases. Germline V gene data show CDR1 as MNHNS and CDR2 as SASEGT. This CDR3 comprises 17 residues. The V and J ends lost 4 bases and 2 bases, in that order; junction bases with no gene match: 9.

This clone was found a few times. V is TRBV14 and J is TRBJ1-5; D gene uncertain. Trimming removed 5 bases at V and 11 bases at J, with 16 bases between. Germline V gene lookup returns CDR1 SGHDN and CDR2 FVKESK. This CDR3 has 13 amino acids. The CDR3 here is CASSSGGTPAQHF. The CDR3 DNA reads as TGTGCCAGCAGCTCAGGAGGTACACCGGCCCAGCATTTT.

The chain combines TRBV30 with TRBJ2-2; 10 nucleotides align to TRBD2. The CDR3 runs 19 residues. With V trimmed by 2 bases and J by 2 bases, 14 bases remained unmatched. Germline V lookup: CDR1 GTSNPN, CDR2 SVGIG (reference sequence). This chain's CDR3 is CAWSSTPGLAGANTGELFF. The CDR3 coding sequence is TGTGCCTGGAGTTCCACCCCGGGGCTAGCGGGAGCCAACACCGGGGAGCTGTTTTTT.

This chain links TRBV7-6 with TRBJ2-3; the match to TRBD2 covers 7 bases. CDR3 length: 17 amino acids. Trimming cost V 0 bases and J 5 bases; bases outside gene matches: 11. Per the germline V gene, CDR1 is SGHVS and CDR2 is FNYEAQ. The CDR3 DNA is TGTGCCAGCAGCTTAGCCTGGGTTGGGCGGGAGAAAGATACGCAGTATTTT. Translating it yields CASSLAWVGREKDTQYF.

CDR3 amino acids: CATSRPKDIRNTDTQYF. CDR3 in DNA: TGTGCCACCAGCCGGCCAAAGGACATTCGAAACACAGATACGCAGTATTTT. The rearrangement joins TRBV15 to TRBJ2-3; D possibly corresponds to TRBD1 (5 bases). The V gene's germline CDR1 is LNHNV and CDR2 YYDKDF (reference sequence). The CDR3 runs to 17 residues. V lost 5 bases, J lost 2 bases, and 20 bases lay in between.

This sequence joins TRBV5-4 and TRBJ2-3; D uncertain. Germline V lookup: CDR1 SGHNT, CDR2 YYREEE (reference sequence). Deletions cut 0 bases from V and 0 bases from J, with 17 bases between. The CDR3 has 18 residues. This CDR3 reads CASSLALTIYSSTDTQYF. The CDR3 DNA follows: TGTGCCAGCAGCTTGGCTCTTACTATTTACTCTAGCACAGATACGCAGTATTTT.

This chain's CDR3 is CASSLLQEDYGYTF. The DNA of the CDR3 is TGTGCCAGCAGTTTGCTCCAGGAAGACTATGGCTACACCTTC. This rearrangement joins TRBV28 to TRBJ1-2; no clear D. Germline CDR1 MDHEN, CDR2 SYDVKM. The CDR3 length is 14 residues. Deletions cut 3 bases from V and 3 bases from J, with 11 bases between.

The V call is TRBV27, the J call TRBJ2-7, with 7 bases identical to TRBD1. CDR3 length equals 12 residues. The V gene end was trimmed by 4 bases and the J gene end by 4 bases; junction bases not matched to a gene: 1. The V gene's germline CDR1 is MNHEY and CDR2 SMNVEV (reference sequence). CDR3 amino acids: CASSSGQYEQYF. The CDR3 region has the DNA TGTGCCAGCAGTTCGGGACAGTACGAGCAGTACTTC.

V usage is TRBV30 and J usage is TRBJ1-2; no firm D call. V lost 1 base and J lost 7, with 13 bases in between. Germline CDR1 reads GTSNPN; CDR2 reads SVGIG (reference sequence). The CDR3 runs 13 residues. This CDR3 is CAWSELAGVGYTF. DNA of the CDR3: TGTGCCTGGAGTGAGCTCGCAGGTGTTGGCTACACCTTC.

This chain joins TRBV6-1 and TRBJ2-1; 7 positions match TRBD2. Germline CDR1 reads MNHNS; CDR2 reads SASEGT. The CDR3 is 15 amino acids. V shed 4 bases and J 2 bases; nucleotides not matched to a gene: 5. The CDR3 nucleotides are TGTGCCAGCAGTGGGGAGGCGGGAGCCTACAATGAGCAGTTCTTC. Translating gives CASSGEAGAYNEQFF.

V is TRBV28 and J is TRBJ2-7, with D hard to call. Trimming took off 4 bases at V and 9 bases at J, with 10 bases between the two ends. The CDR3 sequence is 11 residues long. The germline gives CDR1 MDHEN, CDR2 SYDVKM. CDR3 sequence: CASSYSVGQYF. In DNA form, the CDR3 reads TGTGCCAGCAGTTACTCTGTCGGGCAGTACTTC.

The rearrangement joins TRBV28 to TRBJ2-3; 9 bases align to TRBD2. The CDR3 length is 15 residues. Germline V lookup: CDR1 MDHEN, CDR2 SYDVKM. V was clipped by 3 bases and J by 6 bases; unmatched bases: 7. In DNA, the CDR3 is TGTGCCAGCAGTTTTGGGCCTAGCGGGATCGATACGCAGTATTTT. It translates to CASSFGPSGIDTQYF. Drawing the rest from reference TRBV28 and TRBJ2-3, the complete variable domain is DVKVTQSSRYLVKRTGEKVFLECVQDMDHENMFWYRQDPGLGLRLIYFSYDVKMKEKGDIPEGYSVSREKKERFSLILESASTNQTSMYLCASSFGPSGIDTQYFGPGTRLTVL.

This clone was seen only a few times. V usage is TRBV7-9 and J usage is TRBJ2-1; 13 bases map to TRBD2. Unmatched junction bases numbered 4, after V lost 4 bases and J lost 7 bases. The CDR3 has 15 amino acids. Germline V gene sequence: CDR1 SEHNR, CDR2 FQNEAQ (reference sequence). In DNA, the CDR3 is TGTGCCAGCAGCTGGACTAGCGGGAGTATGAATGAGCAGTTCTTC. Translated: CASSWTSGSMNEQFF.